The sequence of this T cell receptor (beta chain) was determined in a study of cytomegalovirus exposure and HLA in healthy donors (dated by TCRdb to about 2017). About the full investigation: An earlier analysis of fewer than 750 of the donors reported about 280 Gb of sequence data and about 120 million unique TCR beta sequences obtained from about 180 million T cells. Typing coverage varied by locus: roughly 629-640 donors for A, B, C, DRB1 and DQB1; roughly 520 for DQA1; some 610 for DPA1; approximately 450 for DPB1. The study aimed to test whether cataloging public T cell receptors could reveal signatures of past pathogen exposure. To predict cytomegalovirus infection status, the study combined high-throughput TCR immunosequencing, statistical association of individual TCRs with disease status, and machine learning. In an earlier analysis of roughly 600 of the donors, high-throughput TCR beta sequencing was used to judge whether each TCR beta V gene segment behaved as functional or pseudogenic. Using immunosequencing, the study profiled T cell repertoires from 500 to 800 subjects and related those repertoires to cytomegalovirus serostatus. A later analysis re-analyzed previously published TCR beta repertoires from 500 to 700 donors and added high-resolution HLA genotyping to study TCR occurrence patterns. Donor age, sex, ethnicity and CMV serostatus were collected together with the repertoire data. Roughly 300 gigabases of sequencing data and 80 million or so unique TCR sequences were included in an early release covering about 700 HLA-typed donors. Both class I and class II loci were covered by HLA typing, at four-digit resolution. In addition to the first cohort of about 650 subjects, a separate validation cohort of around 110 different subjects was used. Genome-wide SNP genotypes for about 65% of the 666 donors were used in a later genetic analysis, which treated that subset as a discovery cohort. Several DR-DQ haplotypes were handled as single units for association and clustering because linkage in the cohort was strong. Of the roughly 410 genotyped donors, 65% to 90% were placed in the genetic ancestry cluster associated with self-reported Caucasian donors. All discovery cohort repertoires had been generated on a single sequencing platform. Across some 400 genotyped donors of the cohort, an average of roughly 250,000 unique TCR beta nucleotide sequences per donor were sequenced, and about a sixth of those sequences were non-productive. The later analysis used no new phenotypic data to find candidate immune exposures, relying instead on TCR beta sequences and their occurrence across donors.

Overall results and qualifications from the work: Presence/absence analyses assumed roughly uniform sequencing depth across donors, an assumption that may not hold. Because some donors lacked HLA typing at each locus, the association tests relied only on the typed subset. In vitro tests confirmed that three of the cytomegalovirus-associated TCR beta chains recognize cytomegalovirus antigens. A further reported finding was that TCR beta sequences accurately predicted the HLA-A and HLA-B alleles for most subjects in the first cohort. Compared with the roughly 600-donor mean, donors in an Asian-associated ancestry cluster had fewer N-insertions in productive TCRs, according to a later genetic analysis. An association between a missense DCLRE1C variant and V-gene and J-gene trimming of TCR beta chains was found in a later genetic analysis and replicated in an independent cohort. It was suggested by the authors that the approach could potentially be generalized to other disease states and immunological phenotypes. Over 15 rarely observed V segments, including chromosome 9 orphons, were excluded from the earlier analysis of about 600 of the donors because counts were too low. In a later analysis, HLA-associated TCR beta chains showed more clonal expansion and lower generation probabilities than non-associated chains that were equally common. CMV serostatus was the only immune exposure information available for the cohort. In an earlier analysis of 500 to 650 of the donors, most TCR beta V segments appeared in productive rearrangements about 87% or about 30% of the time, broadly matching IMGT annotations. The classifier was reported to diagnose cytomegalovirus status with high specificity and sensitivity in both the original and validation cohorts. When HLA alleles, especially DR and DQ, strongly co-occurred, TCR associations were difficult to assign to individual alleles. Correlated functional status among segregating V segments might be attributable to linkage disequilibrium, but an unknown experimental factor could not be ruled out. Most TCR sequences were observed very rarely across donors, whereas some public TCRs were present in many individuals. Because the 87-base-pair reads could not distinguish some IMGT-functional V segments, including TRBV6-2 and TRBV6-3, those segments were excluded. According to a later analysis, most CMV-associated TCR beta chains appeared to be HLA-restricted, and the HLA associations seemed to be driven largely by CMV exposure. A group of highly shared sequence variants was considered likely to be a technical artifact of the sequencing pipeline. This cohort had only TCR beta chains sequenced, and the lack of alpha or paired-chain data limited which features could be detected. In a later analysis, over 15,000 TCR beta sequences were associated with specific HLA alleles at a false discovery rate of 0.05. A later analysis reported that several top co-occurrence clusters appeared linked to parvovirus B19, influenza, CMV and Epstein-Barr virus. In a later analysis, the rate of TCR association differed among HLA loci, with DRB1 alleles having the most associated TCRs and HLA-C alleles having the fewest. A total of 150 to 200 TCR beta chains were listed by the study as associated with cytomegalovirus.

This clone was recorded only once. It lacks a known antigen. No quality values exist for individual bases; no much larger clone is one base distant. The library was made by the immunoSEQ multiplex PCR assay. The multiplex PCR relied on a mix of 60 forward primers for TCR Vbeta segments and 13 reverse primers for TCR Jbeta segments. Amplification of the CDR3 region of rearranged TCR beta genes was performed with a multiplex PCR assay on genomic DNA. Amplified TCR beta libraries were sequenced as 87-base-pair reads on the Illumina HiSeq System. In the authors' own workflow: In a later analysis, roughly 80 million unique TCR beta chains were counted across the roughly 610 repertoires, and approximately 11 million of these chains were shared by at least two donors. To remove PCR and sequencing errors, raw reads were error-corrected and collapsed into unique sequences using a nearest-neighbor algorithm that merged closely related sequences. CDR3 sequences were aligned to IMGT reference sequences to assign V, D and J gene segments. For a sequence to be retained, a match of at least six nucleotides to both a V gene segment and a J gene segment was required. Rearrangements were called productive when the CDR3 lacked stop codons and stayed in frame with V and J; all others were non-productive. Following IMGT convention, CDR3 was defined as the stretch from the second conserved V-encoded cysteine up to the conserved J-encoded phenylalanine. Sequences without an unambiguous match to a single V gene segment were excluded from the earlier analysis of about 600 of the donors. An earlier analysis of a few hundred of the donors called V segments functional above 56.7% productive rearrangements and segregating when the between-donor standard deviation exceeded 5%. A statistical classification framework was developed to diagnose cytomegalovirus status using the catalog of TCR beta chain sequences. V and J gene assignment, in a later analysis, came from comparing TCR nucleotide sequences with IMGT/GENE-DB human TR gene sequences. The TCRdist pipeline was used in a later analysis to assign CDR3 sequences and most-parsimonious VDJ recombination scenarios. A later analysis defined each TCR beta chain by its CDR3 amino acid sequence plus V-gene family, and excluded reads lacking a unique V-gene family. To address suspected cross-contamination and a sequencing artifact, a later analysis removed 592 highly shared, low-generation-probability nucleotide sequences. A later analysis calculated a clonal expansion index for each public chain from normalized within-repertoire ranks of inferred template counts. A later analysis computed generation probabilities with a VDJ recombination model fitted to out-of-frame rearrangements, and checked the results against IGoR. A later analysis scored TCR-TCR, TCR-HLA and TCR-CMV co-occurrence with hypergeometric tests, applying a repertoire-size bias correction to TCR pairs. False discovery rates were estimated in a later analysis by permuting HLA or CMV assignments 20 times. In a later analysis, co-occurring TCRs were grouped using DBSCAN, with TCRdist sequence similarity added in when clustering inside HLA-allele-positive subsets. Repertoires with fewer than 30,000 or more than 120,000 public chains, plus five repertoires with anomalous nucleotide sharing, were excluded from co-occurrence clustering. The immuneACCESS repertoire file appears here via TCRdb, limited to in-frame rearrangements. These files lack a portion of the clones; in checked studies, under half of the deficit traces to unresolved V genes, and the cause of the others is not known. That table supplies the V and J calls and clone size; D and trimming were determined from the DNA. The sample table holds 150,000 to 200,000 clones, of which 80% to 85% were seen once. The top ten constitute 1.5% to 1.7% of the sample.

In total, over 600 healthy bone marrow donors made up the cohort. At the time of sampling, all cohort members were nominally healthy, though unrecorded immune exposures were likely present. The donor was CMV seronegative and belonged to the group of around 400 seronegative cohort members. Each donor provided a peripheral blood sample, and peripheral blood mononuclear cells were used for TCR beta sequencing. The Qiagen DNeasy Blood Extraction Kit was used to extract genomic DNA from the blood cell samples. V ends up 6 bases short and J 4 bases short, with an unmatched junction base count of 3. The CDR3 numbers 13 residues from cysteine through phenylalanine. Just the 39-base CDR3 DNA is kept, in frame starting at base 1. The germline V gene provides CDR1 MNHEY and CDR2 SVGAGI.

Source material: PBMCs. The TCR originated in a woman aged 18-29 years in good health and CMV-seronegative. The sequence links TRBV6-5 to TRBJ1-5, and 7 junction bases match TRBD1. The CDR3 protein sequence reads: CASRDRDNQPQHF. The DNA reads as follows: TGTGCCAGCAGAGACAGGGATAATCAGCCCCAGCATTTT.